This TCR beta chain was recovered during a study of blood T cells in healthy people across ages. The germline CDR1 and CDR2 sequences are SQVTM and ANQGSEA. There are 13 residues in the CDR3. V lost 4 bases and J lost 6, with 13 bases in between. A second 7 to 11 cycle PCR used barcoded and J-beta primers. TCRdb re-called the 5' RACE reads through MiXCR, storing one row per CDR3 protein. Here the sample spans about 730,000 distinct CDR3 sequences, roughly two fifths being singletons. This chain connects TRBV29-1 to TRBJ1-5, with D tentatively TRBD1 (6 bases). The clonotype originates from a woman aged 55-70 years in good health. Input material: blood. The CDR3 coding sequence is TGCAGCGTTGTAGACAGGATAGGTCAGCCCCAGCATTTT. Translated: CSVVDRIGQPQHF.